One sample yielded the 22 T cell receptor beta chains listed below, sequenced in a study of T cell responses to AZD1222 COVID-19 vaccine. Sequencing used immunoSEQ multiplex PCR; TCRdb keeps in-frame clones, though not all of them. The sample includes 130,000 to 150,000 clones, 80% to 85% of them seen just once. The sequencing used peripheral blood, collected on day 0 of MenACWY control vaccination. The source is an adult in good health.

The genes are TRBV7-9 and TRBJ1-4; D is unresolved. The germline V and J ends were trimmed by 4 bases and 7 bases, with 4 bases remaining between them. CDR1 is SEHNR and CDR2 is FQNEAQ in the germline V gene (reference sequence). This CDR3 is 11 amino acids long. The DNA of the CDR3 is TGTGCCAGCAGCTCTACTGAAAAACTGTTTTTT. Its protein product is CASSSTEKLFF.

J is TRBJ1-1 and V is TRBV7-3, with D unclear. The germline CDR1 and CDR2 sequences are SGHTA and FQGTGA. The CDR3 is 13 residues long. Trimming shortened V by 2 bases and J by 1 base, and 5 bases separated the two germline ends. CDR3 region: CASSLLTNTEAFF. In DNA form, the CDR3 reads TGTGCCAGCAGCTTACTGACGAACACTGAAGCTTTCTTT.

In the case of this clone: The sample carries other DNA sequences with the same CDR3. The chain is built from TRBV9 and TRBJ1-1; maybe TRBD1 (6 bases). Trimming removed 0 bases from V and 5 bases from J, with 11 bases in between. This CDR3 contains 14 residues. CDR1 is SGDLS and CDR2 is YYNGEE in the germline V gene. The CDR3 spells CASSVARGGTEAFF. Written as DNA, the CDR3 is TGTGCCAGCAGCGTAGCCAGGGGAGGGACTGAAGCTTTCTTT.

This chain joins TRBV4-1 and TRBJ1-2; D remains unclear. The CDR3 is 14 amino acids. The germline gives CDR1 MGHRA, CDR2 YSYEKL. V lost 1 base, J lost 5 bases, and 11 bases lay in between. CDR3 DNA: TGCGCCAGCAGCCAAGCTTCAGGAAAATATGGCTACACCTTC. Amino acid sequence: CASSQASGKYGYTF.

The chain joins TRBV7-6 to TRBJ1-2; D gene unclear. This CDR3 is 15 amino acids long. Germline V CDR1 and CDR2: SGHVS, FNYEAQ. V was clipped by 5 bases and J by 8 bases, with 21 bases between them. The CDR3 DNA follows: TGTGCCAGCAGCCTGGAGTGCGCACGGGGTTGCGGCTACACCTTC. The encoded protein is CASSLECARGCGYTF. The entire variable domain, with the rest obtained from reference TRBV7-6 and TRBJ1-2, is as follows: GAGVSQSPRYKVTKRGQDVALRCDPISGHVSLYWYRQALGQGPEFLTYFNYEAQQDKSGLPNDRFSAERPEGSISTLTIQRTEQRDSAMYRCASSLECARGCGYTFGSGTRLTVV.

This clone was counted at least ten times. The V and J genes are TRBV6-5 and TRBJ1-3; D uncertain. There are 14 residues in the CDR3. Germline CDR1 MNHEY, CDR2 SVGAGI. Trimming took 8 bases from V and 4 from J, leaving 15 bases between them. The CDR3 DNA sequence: TGTGCCAGCCTACGGGGTGGGTACGGAAACACCATATATTTT. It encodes CASLRGGYGNTIYF.

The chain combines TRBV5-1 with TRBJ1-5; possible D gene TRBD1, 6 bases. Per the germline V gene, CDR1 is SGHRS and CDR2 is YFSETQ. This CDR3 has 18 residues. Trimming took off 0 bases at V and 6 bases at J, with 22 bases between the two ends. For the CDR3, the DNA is TGCGCCAGCAGCTTGGGGGGGCGGGACCACTTTAAATTTCAGCCCCAGCATTTT. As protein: CASSLGGRDHFKFQPQHF.

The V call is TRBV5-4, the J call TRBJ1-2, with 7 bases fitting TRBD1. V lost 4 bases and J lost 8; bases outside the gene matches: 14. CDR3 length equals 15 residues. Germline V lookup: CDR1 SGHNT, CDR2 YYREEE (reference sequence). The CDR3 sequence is CASSAIPGQLYGYTF. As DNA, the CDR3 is TGTGCCAGCAGCGCAATTCCGGGACAGCTTTACGGCTACACCTTC.

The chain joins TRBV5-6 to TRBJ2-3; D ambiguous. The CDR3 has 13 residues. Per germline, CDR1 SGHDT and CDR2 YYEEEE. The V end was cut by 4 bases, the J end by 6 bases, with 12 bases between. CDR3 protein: CASSVGSGDTQYF. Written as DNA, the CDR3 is TGTGCCAGCAGCGTGGGGTCCGGGGATACGCAGTATTTT.

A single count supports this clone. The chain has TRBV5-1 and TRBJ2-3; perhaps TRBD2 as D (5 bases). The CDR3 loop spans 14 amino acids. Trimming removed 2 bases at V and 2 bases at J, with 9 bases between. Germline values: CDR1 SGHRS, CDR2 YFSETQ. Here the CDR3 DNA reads TGCGCCAGCAGCTTTGAGCGGATCACAGATACGCAGTATTTT. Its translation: CASSFERITDTQYF.

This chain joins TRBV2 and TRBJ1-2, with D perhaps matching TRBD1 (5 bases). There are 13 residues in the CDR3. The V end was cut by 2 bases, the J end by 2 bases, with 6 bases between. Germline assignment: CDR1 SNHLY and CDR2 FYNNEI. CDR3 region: CASSESGNYGYTF. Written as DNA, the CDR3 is TGTGCCAGCAGTGAATCAGGGAACTATGGCTACACCTTC.

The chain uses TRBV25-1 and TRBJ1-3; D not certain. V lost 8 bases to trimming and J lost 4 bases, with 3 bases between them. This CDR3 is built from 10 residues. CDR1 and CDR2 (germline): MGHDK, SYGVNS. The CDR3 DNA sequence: TGTGCCAGCCGCGGAAACACCATATATTTT. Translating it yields CASRGNTIYF.

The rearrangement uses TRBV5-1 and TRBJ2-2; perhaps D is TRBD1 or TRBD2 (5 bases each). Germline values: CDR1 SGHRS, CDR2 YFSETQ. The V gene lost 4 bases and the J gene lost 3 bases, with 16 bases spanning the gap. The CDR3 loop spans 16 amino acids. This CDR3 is CASSPPPGPHTGELFF. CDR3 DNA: TGCGCCAGCAGCCCACCGCCGGGACCACACACCGGGGAGCTGTTTTTT.

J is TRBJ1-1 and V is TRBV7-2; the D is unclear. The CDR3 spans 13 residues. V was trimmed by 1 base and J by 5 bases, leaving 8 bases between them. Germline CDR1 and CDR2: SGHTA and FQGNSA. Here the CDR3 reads CASSLGSWTEAFF. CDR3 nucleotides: TGTGCCAGCAGCTTAGGGTCCTGGACTGAAGCTTTCTTT.

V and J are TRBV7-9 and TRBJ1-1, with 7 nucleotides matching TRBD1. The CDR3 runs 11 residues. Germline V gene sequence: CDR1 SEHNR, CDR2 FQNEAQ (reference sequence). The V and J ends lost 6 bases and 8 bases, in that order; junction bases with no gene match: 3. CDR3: CASSYRGEAFF. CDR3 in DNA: TGTGCCAGCAGTTACAGGGGAGAAGCTTTCTTT. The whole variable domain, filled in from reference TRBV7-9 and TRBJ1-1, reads DTGVSQNPRHKITKRGQNVTFRCDPISEHNRLYWYRQTLGQGPEFLTYFQNEAQLEKSRLLSDRFSAERPKGSFSTLEIQRTEQGDSAMYLCASSYRGEAFFGQGTRLTVV.

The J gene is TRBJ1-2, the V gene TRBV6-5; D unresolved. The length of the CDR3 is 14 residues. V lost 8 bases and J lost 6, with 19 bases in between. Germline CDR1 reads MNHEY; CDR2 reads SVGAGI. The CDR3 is CASSFVGIGDGYTF. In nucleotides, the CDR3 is TGTGCCAGCTCCTTTGTGGGGATTGGGGATGGCTACACCTTC.

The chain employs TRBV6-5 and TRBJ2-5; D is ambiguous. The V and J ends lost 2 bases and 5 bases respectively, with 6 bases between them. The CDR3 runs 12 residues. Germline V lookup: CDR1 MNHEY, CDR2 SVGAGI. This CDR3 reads CASSYGGETQYF. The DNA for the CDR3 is TGTGCCAGCAGTTACGGTGGCGAGACCCAGTACTTC.

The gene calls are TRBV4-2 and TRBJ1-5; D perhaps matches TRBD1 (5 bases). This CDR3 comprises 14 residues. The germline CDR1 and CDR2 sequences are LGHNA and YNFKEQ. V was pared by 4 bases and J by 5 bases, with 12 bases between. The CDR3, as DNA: TGTGCCAGCAGCCGCGGGGGTGGGGATCAGCCCCAGCATTTT. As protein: CASSRGGGDQPQHF.

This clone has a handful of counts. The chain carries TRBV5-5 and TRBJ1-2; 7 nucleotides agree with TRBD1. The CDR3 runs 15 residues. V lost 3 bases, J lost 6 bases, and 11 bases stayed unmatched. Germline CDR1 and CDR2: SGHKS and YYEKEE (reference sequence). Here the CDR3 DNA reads TGTGCCAGCAGCTCGGGGGCAGGGGGAGAAAATGGCTACACCTTC. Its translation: CASSSGAGGENGYTF.

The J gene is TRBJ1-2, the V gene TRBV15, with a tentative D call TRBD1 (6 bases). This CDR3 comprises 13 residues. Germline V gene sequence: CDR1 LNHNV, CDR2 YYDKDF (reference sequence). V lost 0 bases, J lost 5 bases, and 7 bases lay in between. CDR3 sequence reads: CATSREGGYGYTF. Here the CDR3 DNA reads TGTGCCACCAGCAGAGAAGGGGGATATGGCTACACCTTC.

The CDR3 region has the DNA TGCGCCAGCAGCCAAGATAGGGAGACAGGGAAAGAGACCCAGTACTTC. It is translated as CASSQDRETGKETQYF. The chain links TRBV4-1 to TRBJ2-5, with 7 nucleotides matching TRBD1. Germline V gene lookup returns CDR1 MGHRA and CDR2 YSYEKL. Trimming cost V 0 bases and J 3 bases; bases outside gene matches: 7. The CDR3 spans 16 residues.

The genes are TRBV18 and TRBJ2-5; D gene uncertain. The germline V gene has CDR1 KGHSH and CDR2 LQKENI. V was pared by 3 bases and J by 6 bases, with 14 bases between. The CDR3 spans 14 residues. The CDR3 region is CASSPPDNVKTQYF. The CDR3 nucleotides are TGTGCCAGCTCACCTCCGGATAATGTAAAGACCCAGTACTTC.